This TCR beta chain was captured in a study of cytomegalovirus exposure and HLA in healthy donors. Study-wide results and limits: Some V segments (TRBV6-2 and TRBV6-3 among them) were excluded as indistinguishable.

The V gene's germline CDR1 is SQVTM and CDR2 ANQGSEA. This CDR3 contains 14 residues. PCR was performed using 60 Vbeta and 13 Jbeta primers. The repertoire was sequenced with immunoSEQ multiplex PCR; TCRdb's copy has only in-frame clones and lacks some. The repertoire holds about 150,000 clones, with 79% as singletons. This clone was seen a handful of times. What it binds is unknown. This receptor was taken from a middle-aged man in good health and CMV-seropositive. The sequenced sample consisted of PBMCs. V is TRBV29-1 and J is TRBJ2-5, with D tentatively TRBD2 (5 bases). The end of the DNA is better explained by TRBJ2-7, so the J call may be wrong. The CDR3 sequence: CSVCELGKPYEQYF. CDR3 DNA: TGCAGCGTTTGCGAACTAGGGAAGCCCTACGAGCAGTACTTC.